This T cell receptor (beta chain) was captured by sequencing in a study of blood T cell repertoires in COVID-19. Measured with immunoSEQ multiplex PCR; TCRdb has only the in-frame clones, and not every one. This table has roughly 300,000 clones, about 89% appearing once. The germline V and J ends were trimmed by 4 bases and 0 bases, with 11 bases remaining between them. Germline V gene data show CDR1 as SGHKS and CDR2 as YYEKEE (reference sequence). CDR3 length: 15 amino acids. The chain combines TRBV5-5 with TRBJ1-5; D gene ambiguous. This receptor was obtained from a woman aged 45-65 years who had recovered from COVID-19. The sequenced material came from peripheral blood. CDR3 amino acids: CASSRNTDSNQPQHF. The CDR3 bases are TGTGCCAGCAGCCGCAACACCGATAGCAATCAGCCCCAGCATTTT. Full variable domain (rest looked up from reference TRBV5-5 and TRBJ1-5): DAGVTQSPTHLIKTRGQQVTLRCSPISGHKSVSWYQQVLGQGPQFIFQYYEKEERGRGNFPDRFSARQFPNYSSELNVNALLLGDSALYLCASSRNTDSNQPQHFGDGTRLSIL.